This T cell receptor (beta chain) derives from a study of blood T cell repertoires in COVID-19. Germline V CDR1 and CDR2: MGHRA, YSYEKL. The CDR3 is made up of 15 amino acids. J lost 7 bases, V lost 3 bases, and 4 bases had no gene match. Clones were read by immunoSEQ multiplex PCR, and TCRdb kept only the in-frame ones, dropping some. The sample includes some 200,000 clones, 70% to 90% seen only once; the top ten take 5.9%. The clonotype was recovered from a man at least 80 years old with acute or convalescent COVID-19. The chain is built from TRBV4-1 and TRBJ2-1; 12 positions match TRBD2. The sequencing input was peripheral blood. CDR3 coding DNA: TGCGCCAGCAGCCACCTAGCGGGAGGGCGGAATGAGCAGTTCTTC. As protein: CASSHLAGGRNEQFF.